A single sample gave rise to the 26 T cell receptor beta chains below, sequenced in a study of shared clonotypes between healthy human individuals. Sequencing used immunoSEQ multiplex PCR; TCRdb keeps in-frame clones, though not all of them. The sample lists 2 million to 3 million clones, around 94% occurring once. Input material: naive CD4+ T cells sorted from blood. Documented subset: CD45RA+ positively selected. These receptors came from a young man in good health.

With regard to this clone: Other DNA sequences in the same sample also yield this CDR3. This chain joins TRBV29-1 and TRBJ2-7, with D possibly TRBD1 on 6 matching bases. The CDR3 spans 12 residues. Germline CDR1 SQVTM, CDR2 ANQGSEA. The V gene lost 3 bases and the J gene lost 4 bases, with 10 bases spanning the gap. CDR3 region: CSVEEDSYEQYF. The DNA for the CDR3 is TGCAGCGTTGAGGAGGACAGTTACGAGCAGTACTTC.

The V and J genes are TRBV5-1 and TRBJ2-7; 8 bases are a match to TRBD2. The ends lost 4 bases at V and 3 bases at J; junction bases unmatched: 6. The CDR3 runs 14 residues. Germline CDR1 is SGHRS and CDR2 is YFSETQ. The CDR3 nucleotides read TGCGCCAGCAGCCCCCCGGGACTAGACTACGAGCAGTACTTC. Translating gives CASSPPGLDYEQYF.

The chain uses TRBV28 and TRBJ1-5; a possible D gene is TRBD1 (6 bases). This CDR3 is built from 16 residues. The V gene's germline CDR1 is MDHEN and CDR2 SYDVKM. V lost 2 bases to trimming and J lost 0 bases, with 11 bases between them. The CDR3 sequence: CASSLLRTDSNQPQHF. CDR3 bases: TGTGCCAGCAGTTTACTCCGGACAGATAGCAATCAGCCCCAGCATTTT.

This chain links TRBV18 with TRBJ2-7, with 9 bases fitting TRBD1. In germline, CDR1 is KGHSH, CDR2 LQKENI. V lost 4 bases and J lost 7; bases outside the gene matches: 8. This CDR3 comprises 14 residues. This CDR3 is CASSLRDREGEQYF. In DNA form, the CDR3 reads TGTGCCAGCTCACTCCGGGACAGGGAGGGTGAGCAGTACTTC.

The chain combines TRBV7-9 with TRBJ2-3; D call uncertain. Trimming took 5 bases from V and 4 from J, leaving 16 bases between them. The germline V gene has CDR1 SEHNR and CDR2 FQNEAQ (reference sequence). The CDR3 extends over 15 amino acids. The CDR3 coding sequence is TGTGCCAGCAGCCCCCTTAGGCACATCCCAGATACGCAGTATTTT. It encodes CASSPLRHIPDTQYF.

This chain links TRBV10-1 with TRBJ2-2; D remains ambiguous. CDR1 is WNHNN, CDR2 SYGVQD, per germline (reference sequence). Trimming removed 4 bases from V and 6 bases from J, with 9 bases in between. CDR3 length: 13 residues. CDR3 sequence (DNA): TGCGCCAGCAGTGCCACATTATCCGGGGAGCTGTTTTTT. Translation gives CASSATLSGELFF.

The chain has TRBV2 and TRBJ1-4; D is possibly TRBD1 (6 bases). The CDR3 extends over 15 amino acids. V was clipped by 7 bases and J by 7 bases, with 19 bases between them. Germline CDR1 is SNHLY and CDR2 is FYNNEI. CDR3 sequence: CASNKMGARSEKLFF. CDR3 coding DNA: TGTGCCAGCAATAAAATGGGGGCGCGGAGTGAAAAACTGTTTTTT.

This clone was detected a few times. The chain couples TRBV19 to TRBJ1-5, with a weak D call TRBD1 (5 bases). CDR1 and CDR2 from the germline V gene are LNHDA and SQIVND (reference sequence). Trimming cost V 4 bases and J 2 bases, with 9 bases left between them. The CDR3 is 14 residues long. The CDR3 sequence is CASSTLGGNQPQHF. DNA of the CDR3: TGTGCCAGTAGTACCCTGGGGGGCAATCAGCCCCAGCATTTT.

The chain couples TRBV11-2 to TRBJ2-7, with D hard to call. The V end was cut by 2 bases, the J end by 3 bases, with 11 bases between. CDR3 size: 14 residues. Germline V gene sequence: CDR1 SGHAT, CDR2 FQNNGV. The CDR3 sequence is CASSLMVTLYEQYF. The CDR3 nucleotides are TGTGCCAGCAGCTTAATGGTGACCCTCTACGAGCAGTACTTC.

Concerning this clone itself: The junction shows a germline mismatch at one end, possibly a read error. The chain employs TRBV7-2 and TRBJ1-6, with 11 positions matching TRBD1. This CDR3 region has 16 residues. Per the germline V gene, CDR1 is SGHTA and CDR2 is FQGNSA. In nucleotides, the CDR3 is TGTGCCAGCAGCTTCCGGGACAGGGGGACCGATTCACCCCTTCACTTT. It yields the protein CASSFRDRGTDSPLHF.

Only one count was recorded for this clone. This sequence joins TRBV7-9 and TRBJ2-7; 7 bases align to TRBD1. J gave up 6 bases and V 5 bases, and 7 bases lay outside the gene matches. The CDR3 runs to 13 residues. The germline CDR1 and CDR2 sequences are SEHNR and FQNEAQ (reference sequence). For the CDR3, the DNA is TGTGCCAGCAGCCCCGGGACAGTTCTCGAGCAGTACTTC. Amino acid sequence: CASSPGTVLEQYF.

The chain employs TRBV14 and TRBJ2-7; a possible D gene is TRBD1 (5 bases). The germline gives CDR1 SGHDN, CDR2 FVKESK. This CDR3 is built from 15 residues. V lost 4 bases to trimming and J lost 1 base, with 14 bases between them. Here the CDR3 reads CASSLQVALSYEQYF. CDR3 in DNA: TGTGCCAGCAGCCTACAGGTAGCCTTATCCTACGAGCAGTACTTC.

This chain uses TRBV5-4 with TRBJ2-2; D is perhaps TRBD1 (5 bases). The germline gives CDR1 SGHNT, CDR2 YYREEE (reference sequence). The CDR3 is made up of 16 amino acids. V shed 5 bases and J shed 2 bases, with 16 bases lying between them. CDR3 amino acids: CASRTRARGNTGELFF. Written as DNA, the CDR3 is TGTGCCAGCAGAACCAGGGCCCGAGGTAACACCGGGGAGCTGTTTTTT.

The chain employs TRBV9 and TRBJ2-5, with TRBD2 as a possible D gene (6 bases). The germline V gene encodes CDR1 SGDLS and CDR2 YYNGEE. Trimming cost V 2 bases and J 2 bases, with 19 bases left between them. The CDR3 sequence is 17 residues long. The CDR3 DNA reads TGTGCCAGCAGCGTCGCAGGAGGGAGCCGGGGTCAAGAGACCCAGTACTTC. It yields the protein CASSVAGGSRGQETQYF.

The chain recombines TRBV6-6 with TRBJ1-5; no reliable D call. CDR3 length: 16 residues. Germline-derived CDR1 and CDR2 are MNHNY and SVGAGI (reference sequence). The germline V and J ends were trimmed by 4 bases and 3 bases, with 16 bases remaining between them. Written as DNA, the CDR3 is TGTGCCAGCAGTTCCGCGGCGGGATCGAACAATCAGCCCCAGCATTTT. It is translated as CASSSAAGSNNQPQHF.

This clone was detected once. The genes are TRBV14 and TRBJ2-1, with 10 bases that match TRBD2. CDR1 and CDR2 from the germline V gene are SGHDN and FVKESK. The CDR3 is 16 residues long. After removal of 4 bases from V and 1 base from J, the junction contained 4 bases not matched to a gene. The CDR3 region is CASSLGTSDSYNEQFF. CDR3 bases: TGTGCCAGCAGCCTCGGGACTAGCGATTCCTACAATGAGCAGTTCTTC.

The chain is built from TRBV6-5 and TRBJ2-3, with D possibly matching TRBD1 (5 bases). With 2 bases removed from V and 1 base from J, the gap between germline ends came to 10 bases. The CDR3 is 15 amino acids. Germline lookup yields CDR1 MNHEY and CDR2 SVGAGI. CDR3 DNA sequence: TGTGCCAGCAGTTACCAGGGTTTGGGCACAGATACGCAGTATTTT. Residues: CASSYQGLGTDTQYF.

The V call is TRBV7-2, the J call TRBJ2-7; 7 positions match TRBD1. Trimming took 4 bases from V and 4 from J; bases not matched to a gene: 10. The CDR3 is made up of 15 amino acids. The V gene's germline CDR1 is SGHTA and CDR2 FQGNSA. The CDR3 here is CASSSSGGSMYEQYF. CDR3 nucleotide sequence: TGTGCCAGCAGCTCCTCAGGGGGATCGATGTACGAGCAGTACTTC.

The chain uses TRBV2 and TRBJ1-1, with a weak D call TRBD1 (5 bases). Germline V gene lookup returns CDR1 SNHLY and CDR2 FYNNEI. There are 16 residues in the CDR3. With 3 bases removed from V and 0 bases from J, the gap between germline ends came to 14 bases. The CDR3 DNA follows: TGTGCCAGCAGTGACAGCGGTTCGGACATGAACACTGAAGCTTTCTTT. It encodes CASSDSGSDMNTEAFF.

The chain carries TRBV10-3 and TRBJ2-3; 8 bases fit TRBD2. This CDR3 has 15 residues. With 5 bases clipped from V and 2 bases from J, the junction kept 6 bases outside the gene matches. CDR1 is ENHRY, CDR2 SYGVKD, per germline. CDR3 in DNA: TGTGCCATCAGTCCTAGCGGGCCATCCACAGATACGCAGTATTTT. This gives the protein CAISPSGPSTDTQYF.

In nucleotides, the CDR3 is TGTGCCAGCAGCGTACGACAGGGGACTAGCACAGATACGCAGTATTTT. Its translation is CASSVRQGTSTDTQYF. The J gene is TRBJ2-3, the V gene TRBV13; TRBD1 matches 8 bases. With V trimmed by 5 bases and J by 0 bases, 7 bases remained unmatched. Germline V gene sequence: CDR1 PRHDT, CDR2 FYEKMQ (reference sequence). The CDR3 sequence is 16 residues long.

In this sample, this clone turned up once. The chain carries TRBV18 and TRBJ2-7; perhaps TRBD1 as D (5 bases). The CDR3 spans 14 residues. Trimming left V 4 bases short and J 1 base short, with 11 bases between. Germline V gene sequence: CDR1 KGHSH, CDR2 LQKENI. CDR3 protein: CASSLGAPSYEQYF. The CDR3 DNA reads TGTGCCAGCTCACTTGGGGCCCCTTCCTACGAGCAGTACTTC. Filled out from reference TRBV18 and TRBJ2-7, the complete variable domain reads NAGVMQNPRHLVRRRGQEARLRCSPMKGHSHVYWYRQLPEEGLKFMVYLQKENIIDESGMPKERFSAEFPKEGPSILRIQQVVRGDSAAYFCASSLGAPSYEQYFGPGTRLTVT.

This chain connects TRBV13 to TRBJ1-1; D gene uncertain. The CDR3 has 13 amino acids. In germline, CDR1 is PRHDT, CDR2 FYEKMQ (reference sequence). V was pared by 6 bases and J by 1 base, with 9 bases between. The CDR3 DNA is TGTGCCAGCAGAAAACAAGCGAACACTGAAGCTTTCTTT. Translated: CASRKQANTEAFF.

The J gene is TRBJ1-5, the V gene TRBV7-3, with TRBD1 as a possible D gene (5 bases). V lost 0 bases to trimming and J lost 5 bases, with 14 bases between them. The CDR3 has 16 residues. CDR1 and CDR2 (germline): SGHTA, FQGTGA. CDR3 protein: CASSLTWGEGYQPQHF. CDR3 nucleotides: TGTGCCAGCAGCTTAACGTGGGGGGAGGGCTATCAGCCCCAGCATTTT.

This clone was recorded once. The chain joins TRBV6-1 to TRBJ2-5; 7 bases fit TRBD2. Germline V gene lookup returns CDR1 MNHNS and CDR2 SASEGT. This CDR3 is built from 14 residues. J lost 5 bases, V lost 8 bases, and 11 bases had no gene match. The chain's CDR3 is CASFEGGLGETQYF. CDR3 in DNA: TGTGCCAGCTTCGAGGGAGGGTTGGGGGAGACCCAGTACTTC.

The CDR3 region is CASTLGRNSYEQYF. CDR3 DNA: TGCGCCAGCACCCTGGGACGGAACTCCTACGAGCAGTACTTC. The genes are TRBV5-1 and TRBJ2-7; tentatively, D is TRBD1 or TRBD2 (5 bases each). This CDR3 comprises 14 residues. Per the germline V gene, CDR1 is SGHRS and CDR2 is YFSETQ. Trimming took off 6 bases at V and 0 bases at J, with 13 bases between the two ends. The full variable domain, with the rest looked up from reference TRBV5-1 and TRBJ2-7, is KAGVTQTPRYLIKTRGQQVTLSCSPISGHRSVSWYQQTPGQGLQFLFEYFSETQRNKGNFPGRFSGRQFSNSRSEMNVSTLELGDSALYLCASTLGRNSYEQYFGPGTRLTVT.